This entry is about one T cell receptor (beta chain). This receptor's antigen is unknown. The record has no base qualities; no much larger clone is one base away. The sample originates from a study of CD8 T cells in Susac syndrome (dated by TCRdb to about 2019). Turning to the overall study: Among the sequenced Susac syndrome patients, over five had clinically active disease and roughly 8 were in clinical remission. At blood withdrawal, Susac syndrome patients were therapy-naive, treated with corticosteroids (with IVIg additionally given to some), or treated with IVIg alone. The study compared CD8+ T cell repertoire clonality among 12 healthy donors, around 14 Susac syndrome patients and 15 or so multiple sclerosis patients. The study used repertoire sequencing to test whether antigen drove CD8+ T cell activation and differentiation in Susac syndrome. Paper-wide results and their limitations: The number of individuals in the TCR sequencing and HLA analysis was acknowledged as relatively small. Some 17 Susac-specific public clones were identified in the total CD8+ repertoire, and several Susac-specific public clones were identified in the CD8+ TEMRA repertoire. Susac syndrome CD8+ repertoires showed clonal expansion, highest in CD8+ TEMRA cells and greater in clinically active than remitting patients.

RNA was extracted using the RNeasy kit, and roughly 0.5 to 1 ug of the RNA was reverse transcribed with random hexamers. The immunoSEQ multiplex PCR assay, which covers 54 Vbeta and 13 Jbeta segments, was used to amplify TCR beta CDR3 regions. To correct PCR amplification bias, a synthetic template baseline was used for both primer optimization and computational correction. Under the source paper's analysis protocol: Only productive sequences were kept, with reads annotated to V, D and J genes according to IMGT and analyzed in immunoSEQ Analyzer. To calculate clonality, Shannon entropy was normalized by log2 of the number of productive unique sequences and then subtracted from one. For each patient and control, public and private clones were evaluated among the 100 most prevalent clones. Susac-specific clones were defined as absent from healthy and MS cohorts, 850 to 1,300 published viral clones and other ImmuneACCESS disease sequences. TCRdb redid the processing of the public reads, applying fastp at Q25 and MiXCR, and retained in-frame beta chains. When rows share a CDR3 protein, they turn into one entry using the most common DNA and genes. The V and J calls reflect TCRdb's pipeline rather than the authors' work. The sample table records 100,000 to 110,000 distinct CDR3 sequences; 95% of these occur just once. Clones ranked in the top ten supply approximately 0.3% of the sample.

The V end loses 12 bases and the J end loses 0 bases, and a stretch of 13 bases separates them. From the germline V gene, CDR1 is KGHDR and CDR2 is SFDVKD. Taken from cysteine to phenylalanine, the CDR3 has 13 residues. The retained sequence is limited to the CDR3, 39 bases, with the frame set at the first base. Peripheral blood CD8+ and CD4+ T cells from healthy donors, Susac syndrome patients and multiple sclerosis patients were profiled using high-throughput TCR beta sequencing. The Susac syndrome patients fulfilled recently defined diagnostic criteria for definite or probable disease. Bulk CD8+ and CD4+ T cells were purified by magnetic negative isolation, whereas CD8+ TEMRA cells were enriched by FACS. Blood was drawn into EDTA tubes, processed within 24 hours, and PBMCs were isolated by density gradient centrifugation. PBMCs intended for TCR sequencing were cryopreserved in liquid nitrogen and were subsequently thawed in a 37 degrees C water bath. Purity of sorted or isolated CD4+, CD8+ and CD8+ TEMRA cells was at least 90%.

The sequencing input was CD8+ T cells from PBMCs. The clonotype comes from a human donor with Susac syndrome. The chain links TRBV24-1 with TRBJ2-5, with the D gene too uncertain to name. The bases read TGTGCCTCCAAAGGAGCAAACCAAGAGACCCAGTACTTC. This yields the protein CASKGANQETQYF.